The 5 T cell receptor beta chains reported below all come from one sample, sequenced in a study of Ad26.COV2.S vaccination and SARS-CoV-2 variants (dated by TCRdb to the early 2020s). This specimen's treatment or condition label, interpreted: around 19 received Ad26.COV2.S at low or high dose, single or two shots; 5 received placebo; per-sample allocation not given. For vaccine and placebo recipients, repertoires were sequenced using samples collected on day 63 after the first injection. The method was the immunoSEQ multiplex PCR assay. In its TCRdb copy, this immuneACCESS table keeps in-frame sequences only and misses some clones. Where compared with another copy, unresolved V genes explain less than half of these, and the others have no known cause. The sample records over 400,000 clones, about 88% of which are singletons. The biggest ten clones account for 2% to 3% of the sample. This specimen consisted of peripheral blood, obtained in a trial of Ad26.COV2.S vaccine versus placebo. These receptors originate from a person aged 18 to 59 who received the Ad26.COV2.S COVID-19 vaccine or a placebo.

CDR3 residues: CASNRGTGGSGTGELFF. CDR3 coding DNA: TGTGCCAGCAACCGCGGGACAGGGGGCAGTGGCACCGGGGAGCTGTTTTTT. The genes are TRBV5-8 and TRBJ2-2; TRBD1 agrees at 12 bases. This CDR3 spans 17 amino acids. Germline loops: CDR1 SGHTS, CDR2 YDEGEE. J lost 4 bases, V lost 6 bases, and 10 bases had no gene match.

The rearrangement uses TRBV19 and TRBJ1-1, with D perhaps matching TRBD1 (5 bases). Trimming stripped 7 bases from V and 3 bases from J, with 15 bases between. Germline CDR1 and CDR2: LNHDA and SQIVND (reference sequence). The CDR3 length is 14 residues. The chain's CDR3 is CASKWGGSDTEAFF. The CDR3 DNA is TGTGCCAGTAAATGGGGCGGCAGTGACACTGAAGCTTTCTTT.

This clone was seen once. The same CDR3 can be traced to other DNA sequences in this sample. The CDR3 loop reads CASSLRADTQYF. The CDR3, as DNA: TGCGCCAGCAGCTTAAGGGCGGATACGCAGTATTTT. This chain connects TRBV5-1 to TRBJ2-3; D is ambiguous. Looked up from germline, CDR1 is SGHRS and CDR2 is YFSETQ. V was shortened by 2 bases and J by 6 bases, with 7 bases between the two germline ends. This CDR3 is built from 12 residues.

V gene TRBV3-1 (or the pseudogene TRBV3-2) combines with J gene TRBJ2-2; 8 positions match TRBD2. V trimming: 0 bases; J trimming: 3 bases; junction bases outside the gene matches: 3. CDR3 length equals 16 residues. Germline-derived CDR1 and CDR2 are LGHDT and YNNKEL (reference sequence). CDR3 in DNA: TGTGCCAGCAGCCAAGACTTAGCGGGACACACCGGGGAGCTGTTTTTT. Translated, it gives CASSQDLAGHTGELFF.

The chain couples TRBV5-6 to TRBJ1-1; TRBD1 aligns across 11 bases. The CDR3 length is 16 residues. Trimming at V came to 5 bases and at J to 8 bases, leaving 14 bases not matched to a gene. CDR1 SGHDT and CDR2 YYEEEE come from the germline V gene. The CDR3 nucleotides read TGTGCCAGCAGTTATGCCGGGACAGGGGGGAGCTCCGAAGCTTTCTTT. It is translated as CASSYAGTGGSSEAFF.